Each of the 23 T cell receptor beta chains below was sequenced from the same sample in a study of cytomegalovirus exposure and HLA in healthy donors. Sequencing was performed with immunoSEQ multiplex PCR; in TCRdb, only in-frame clones are kept and a portion is missing. The sample has 100,000 or so clones; roughly 86% are singletons. What was sequenced was PBMCs. The receptors were sampled from a woman younger than 30 in good health and CMV-seropositive.

This chain uses TRBV7-9 with TRBJ1-6; 9 bases are shared with TRBD1. The V gene's germline CDR1 is SEHNR and CDR2 FQNEAQ (reference sequence). The CDR3 covers 15 residues. J gave up 7 bases and V 5 bases, and 6 bases lay outside the gene matches. The CDR3 protein is CASSPTGQGNSPLHF. The CDR3 coding sequence is TGTGCCAGCAGCCCCACGGGACAGGGAAATTCACCCCTCCACTTT.

The gene calls are TRBV4-1 and TRBJ2-2; a possible D gene is TRBD2 (5 bases). V lost 4 bases to trimming and J lost 2 bases, with 11 bases between them. There are 15 residues in the CDR3. Per germline, CDR1 MGHRA and CDR2 YSYEKL. For the CDR3, the DNA is TGCGCCAGCAGCCGATGGACTGACAACACCGGGGAGCTGTTTTTT. Translating gives CASSRWTDNTGELFF.

This clone occurred a few times. This chain connects TRBV4-1 to TRBJ1-1; D ambiguous. CDR1 is MGHRA and CDR2 is YSYEKL in the germline V gene. V lost 4 bases and J 7 bases, leaving 7 bases between the germline ends. The CDR3 sequence is 11 residues long. In DNA form, the CDR3 reads TGCGCCAGCAGCCGGGCAGATGAAGCTTTCTTT. Translation: CASSRADEAFF.

This chain joins TRBV28 and TRBJ2-3, with 13 bases matching TRBD2. V was clipped by 3 bases and J by 2 bases; unmatched bases: 2. CDR1 is MDHEN, CDR2 SYDVKM, per germline. This CDR3 contains 16 residues. CDR3 sequence: CASSLTSGGTTDTQYF. CDR3 bases: TGTGCCAGCAGTTTGACTAGCGGGGGGACCACAGATACGCAGTATTTT.

The rearrangement joins TRBV4-1 to TRBJ2-1, with 11 bases identical to TRBD2. The germline gives CDR1 MGHRA, CDR2 YSYEKL. This CDR3 has 17 residues. V was clipped by 3 bases and J by 5 bases; unmatched bases: 9. Here the CDR3 reads CASSHPTSGSRDNEQFF. CDR3 coding DNA: TGCGCCAGCAGCCACCCTACTAGCGGGAGTAGGGACAATGAGCAGTTCTTC.

The rearrangement joins TRBV25-1 to TRBJ2-1, with 10 bases fitting TRBD1. The junction had 4 bases not matched to a gene; V was cut back by 4 bases and J by 4 bases. CDR1 MGHDK and CDR2 SYGVNS come from the germline V gene. The CDR3 has 15 amino acids. In nucleotides, the CDR3 is TGTGCCAGCAGTGGATCGGGACAGGGGTACAATGAGCAGTTCTTC. Its translation: CASSGSGQGYNEQFF.

This chain links TRBV19 with TRBJ1-5; no clear D gene. Trimming left V 8 bases short and J 7 bases short, with 18 bases between. CDR3 length equals 14 residues. Germline CDR1 and CDR2: LNHDA and SQIVND (reference sequence). CDR3: CASLDTAGGQPQHF. The CDR3 DNA reads TGTGCCAGTTTGGATACGGCCGGAGGGCAGCCCCAGCATTTT. The full variable domain, with the rest looked up from reference TRBV19 and TRBJ1-5, is DGGITQSPKYLFRKEGQNVTLSCEQNLNHDAMYWYRQDPGQGLRLIYYSQIVNDFQKGDIAEGYSVSREKKESFPLTVTSAQKNPTAFYLCASLDTAGGQPQHFGDGTRLSIL.

The rearrangement uses TRBV28 and TRBJ2-7, with unresolved D. Trimming shortened V by 2 bases and J by 3 bases, and 8 bases separated the two germline ends. This CDR3 contains 13 residues. The germline V gene encodes CDR1 MDHEN and CDR2 SYDVKM. The CDR3 DNA sequence: TGTGCCAGCAGTTTAGGCCTTTACTACGAGCAGTACTTC. Protein product: CASSLGLYYEQYF.

This clone was picked up one time. The chain combines TRBV4-2 with TRBJ2-1; D may be TRBD2 (7 bases). Per the germline V gene, CDR1 is LGHNA and CDR2 is YNFKEQ. CDR3 length equals 15 residues. The V gene lost 8 bases and the J gene lost 2 bases, with 16 bases spanning the gap. CDR3 amino acids: CASHKGEGTYNEQFF. In DNA form, the CDR3 reads TGTGCCAGCCACAAGGGGGAGGGAACCTACAATGAGCAGTTCTTC.

The chain carries TRBV6-6 and TRBJ1-1; no reliable D call. The germline V gene encodes CDR1 MNHNY and CDR2 SVGAGI (reference sequence). The CDR3 loop spans 13 amino acids. Between the trimmed V and J ends, which lost 6 bases and 2 bases, there was a span of 10 bases. In nucleotides, the CDR3 is TGTGCCAGCAGGCCTAGCCCCAACACTGAAGCTTTCTTT. This gives the protein CASRPSPNTEAFF.

This clone was seen once. The gene calls are TRBV27 and TRBJ1-2; TRBD1 might be the D (6 bases). The germline CDR1 and CDR2 sequences are MNHEY and SMNVEV (reference sequence). Trimming stripped 0 bases from V and 1 base from J, with 18 bases between. The CDR3 has 18 amino acids. Here the CDR3 reads CASSLSRTALDLNYGYTF. For the CDR3, the DNA is TGTGCCAGCAGTTTATCGAGGACAGCTTTAGATCTTAACTATGGCTACACCTTC.

This clone is a singleton in its sample. This chain links TRBV5-1 with TRBJ1-2, with unresolved D. CDR1 SGHRS and CDR2 YFSETQ come from the germline V gene. The CDR3 is made up of 13 amino acids. V was cut by 0 bases and J by 4 bases, with 7 bases left in between. CDR3 loop: CASSLVVSYGYTF. The CDR3 DNA is TGCGCCAGCAGCTTGGTGGTCAGCTATGGCTACACCTTC.

CDR3 residues: CASRKDRGLGNSQPQHF. DNA for the CDR3: TGTGCCAGTAGGAAAGACAGGGGGTTAGGTAATAGTCAGCCCCAGCATTTT. The chain is built from TRBV19 and TRBJ1-5, with 9 positions matching TRBD1. Losses at the gene ends were 6 bases for V and 6 bases for J; bases not matched to a gene: 15. This CDR3 spans 17 amino acids. Germline V CDR1 and CDR2: LNHDA, SQIVND (reference sequence).

The V and J genes are TRBV19 and TRBJ1-1; D perhaps matches TRBD1 (5 bases). Germline V lookup: CDR1 LNHDA, CDR2 SQIVND (reference sequence). Trimming shortened V by 2 bases and J by 1 base, and 11 bases separated the two germline ends. There are 15 residues in the CDR3. The CDR3 bases are TGTGCCAGTAGTATAAAACAGGTCCCGAACACTGAAGCTTTCTTT. Translated: CASSIKQVPNTEAFF.

This rearrangement joins TRBV28 to TRBJ2-3; 9 bases agree with TRBD2. The CDR3 has 14 amino acids. Germline V gene data show CDR1 as MDHEN and CDR2 as SYDVKM. The V segment lost 4 bases and the J segment 4 bases; nucleotides outside the gene matches: 3. The CDR3: CASSSGGRADTQYF. The CDR3 bases are TGTGCCAGCAGTTCGGGCGGGAGGGCAGATACGCAGTATTTT.

This clone was seen just once. The chain joins TRBV28 to TRBJ1-1; D uncertain. Trimming removed 6 bases from V and 5 bases from J, with 7 bases in between. From germline, CDR1 is MDHEN and CDR2 SYDVKM. This CDR3 comprises 11 residues. This chain's CDR3 is CASRVRTEAFF. The CDR3 nucleotides read TGTGCCAGCAGGGTTCGGACTGAAGCTTTCTTT. Full variable domain (outside the CDR3, taken from reference TRBV28 and TRBJ1-1): DVKVTQSSRYLVKRTGEKVFLECVQDMDHENMFWYRQDPGLGLRLIYFSYDVKMKEKGDIPEGYSVSREKKERFSLILESASTNQTSMYLCASRVRTEAFFGQGTRLTVV.

This sequence joins TRBV6-5 and TRBJ1-3; tentatively, D is TRBD1 (5 bases). V gave up 6 bases and J gave up 5 bases, with 11 bases separating them. Germline V gene lookup returns CDR1 MNHEY and CDR2 SVGAGI. This CDR3 is 13 amino acids long. The CDR3 is CASSDSARNTIYF. CDR3 sequence (DNA): TGTGCCAGCAGCGACAGTGCAAGAAACACCATATATTTT.

The gene calls are TRBV19 and TRBJ2-7, with D possibly TRBD2 on 6 matching bases. CDR3 length equals 17 residues. Trimming shortened V by 3 bases and J by 2 bases, and 20 bases separated the two germline ends. Germline V gene sequence: CDR1 LNHDA, CDR2 SQIVND (reference sequence). The CDR3 sequence: CASSMGPAGLRPYEQYF. The CDR3 DNA reads TGTGCCAGTAGTATGGGACCAGCGGGCTTACGACCCTACGAGCAGTACTTC.

The chain couples TRBV6-6 to TRBJ1-5; no clear D. Deletions cut 7 bases from V and 0 bases from J, with 13 bases between. Germline CDR1 is MNHNY and CDR2 is SVGAGI (reference sequence). The CDR3 length is 15 residues. The CDR3 protein is CASTFSRGSNQPQHF. CDR3 in DNA: TGTGCCAGCACTTTCTCTCGGGGTAGCAATCAGCCCCAGCATTTT.

The rearrangement joins TRBV19 to TRBJ2-2, with D maybe TRBD1 (6 bases). V lost 1 base to trimming and J lost 6 bases, with 12 bases between them. The CDR3 spans 15 residues. The germline CDR1 and CDR2 sequences are LNHDA and SQIVND (reference sequence). CDR3 region: CASSIANRASGELFF. In DNA, the CDR3 is TGTGCCAGTAGTATAGCGAACAGGGCATCCGGGGAGCTGTTTTTT.

The J gene is TRBJ2-7, the V gene TRBV7-2; a possible D gene is TRBD1 (6 bases). From germline, CDR1 is SGHTA and CDR2 FQGNSA. Trimming shortened V by 4 bases and J by 6 bases, and 10 bases separated the two germline ends. The CDR3 consists of 12 residues. The CDR3 loop is CASSSGGGEQYF. Written as DNA, the CDR3 is TGTGCCAGCAGCTCTGGGGGCGGCGAGCAGTACTTC.

The CDR3 DNA reads as TGCGCCAGCAGCCACCCGGGTAAGAATCAGCCCCAGCATTTT. Translation gives CASSHPGKNQPQHF. The chain recombines TRBV4-1 with TRBJ1-5; D is unresolved. The ends were cut back, 3 bases at V and 4 bases at J, with 10 bases in the middle. Germline V gene sequence: CDR1 MGHRA, CDR2 YSYEKL. The CDR3 loop spans 14 amino acids.

The chain recombines TRBV10-2 with TRBJ2-7; no clear D gene. This CDR3 is 11 amino acids long. Germline V CDR1 and CDR2: WSHSY, SAAADI. Trimming cost V 4 bases and J 2 bases, with 3 bases left between them. CDR3: CASSVTYEQYF. CDR3 in DNA: TGCGCCAGCAGTGTAACCTACGAGCAGTACTTC.